The 12 T cell receptor beta chains below all came from one sample that was sequenced in a study of blood T cells in healthy people across ages. Together with a sample-barcoded 5' primer, a J-beta primer mix was included in a second PCR lasting roughly 7 to 11 cycles. MiXCR, run by TCRdb on the 5' RACE reads, gives a single entry per CDR3 protein. The sample includes about 650,000 distinct CDR3 sequences, less than 40% of them seen just once. The sequenced sample was blood. The receptors derive from a woman older than 75 in good health.

The chain has TRBV5-1 and TRBJ1-1, with a weak D call TRBD1 (5 bases). Trimming removed 4 bases at V and 0 bases at J, with 7 bases between. The CDR3 runs 13 residues. Germline-derived CDR1 and CDR2 are SGHRS and YFSETQ. CDR3 DNA sequence: TGCGCCAGCAGCAGGGACGTGAACACTGAAGCTTTCTTT. It yields the protein CASSRDVNTEAFF. The full variable domain, completed using reference TRBV5-1 and TRBJ1-1, is KAGVTQTPRYLIKTRGQQVTLSCSPISGHRSVSWYQQTPGQGLQFLFEYFSETQRNKGNFPGRFSGRQFSNSRSEMNVSTLELGDSALYLCASSRDVNTEAFFGQGTRLTVV.

The chain employs TRBV29-1 and TRBJ2-1; TRBD1 might be the D (5 bases). Germline V CDR1 and CDR2: SQVTM, ANQGSEA. The V end was cut by 3 bases, the J end by 4 bases, with 13 bases between. This CDR3 region has 14 residues. As DNA, the CDR3 is TGCAGCGTTGATTGGGCCGCAGGGTACAATGAGCAGTTCTTC. It yields the protein CSVDWAAGYNEQFF.

The J gene is TRBJ2-3, the V gene TRBV20-1, with D perhaps TRBD2 (5 bases). The germline V gene has CDR1 DFQATT and CDR2 SNEGSKA (reference sequence). The CDR3 has 16 residues. The V end was cut by 0 bases, the J end by 4 bases, with 17 bases between. CDR3 DNA: TGCAGTGCTAGAGATGCCCTAAGCGGAGAGGCAGATACGCAGTATTTT. This encodes CSARDALSGEADTQYF.

This clonotype has at least ten counts. The chain links TRBV28 to TRBJ2-3; 9 bases align to TRBD2. With 5 bases clipped from V and 5 bases from J, the junction kept 8 bases outside the gene matches. Germline V gene sequence: CDR1 MDHEN, CDR2 SYDVKM. There are 15 residues in the CDR3. The CDR3 spells CASSTSSGAKDTQYF. For the CDR3, the DNA is TGTGCCAGCAGTACATCTAGCGGGGCTAAAGATACGCAGTATTTT. Full variable domain (missing parts from reference TRBV28 and TRBJ2-3): DVKVTQSSRYLVKRTGEKVFLECVQDMDHENMFWYRQDPGLGLRLIYFSYDVKMKEKGDIPEGYSVSREKKERFSLILESASTNQTSMYLCASSTSSGAKDTQYFGPGTRLTVL.

CDR3 in DNA: TGTGCCAGCAGCGGGACAGGGGGCGGTGAGCAGTTCTTC. Encoded protein: CASSGTGGGEQFF. This chain connects TRBV7-2 to TRBJ2-1, with 12 bases aligning to TRBD1. Germline-derived CDR1 and CDR2 are SGHTA and FQGNSA. The CDR3 has 13 residues. The trim removed 5 bases at V and 9 bases at J, leaving 2 bases unmatched. The entire variable domain, with the rest obtained from reference TRBV7-2 and TRBJ2-1, is as follows: GAGVSQSPSNKVTEKGKDVELRCDPISGHTALYWYRQSLGQGLEFLIYFQGNSAPDKSGLPSDRFSAERTGGSVSTLTIQRTQQEDSAVYLCASSGTGGGEQFFGPGTRLTVL.

This clonotype was recorded a few times. The chain is built from TRBV27 and TRBJ2-5, with a possible D match to TRBD1 (5 bases). The CDR3 runs to 12 residues. Trimming took off 5 bases at V and 11 bases at J, with 15 bases between the two ends. The V gene's germline CDR1 is MNHEY and CDR2 SMNVEV (reference sequence). The CDR3, as DNA: TGTGCCAGCAGTATCTCAGGGCAAGAGCAGTACTTC. Protein sequence: CASSISGQEQYF.

This clonotype was picked up a small number of times. This may be a read error, as it is one base from a much larger clone. The chain couples TRBV9 to TRBJ2-7; possibly TRBD2 for D (6 bases). The germline V and J ends were trimmed by 4 bases and 7 bases, with 21 bases remaining between them. The CDR3 contains 15 residues. Germline values: CDR1 SGDLS, CDR2 YYNGEE. CDR3 region: CASSFRDSLYNEQYF. The CDR3 nucleotides are TGTGCCAGCAGCTTCCGGGACTCACTCTACAATGAGCAGTACTTC.

In its sample, this clonotype was seen a few times. The J gene is TRBJ1-5, the V gene TRBV27; tentatively, D is TRBD1 (6 bases). The V gene's germline CDR1 is MNHEY and CDR2 SMNVEV (reference sequence). Trimming cost V 0 bases and J 9 bases, with 15 bases left between them. The CDR3 totals 15 residues. The CDR3 reads CASSLSSGGGGPQHF. DNA for the CDR3: TGTGCCAGCAGTTTATCTTCGGGGGGCGGGGGGCCCCAGCATTTT.

This clonotype appeared many times. The chain couples TRBV6-2 or TRBV6-3 to TRBJ2-1, with TRBD2 matching over 8 bases. The CDR3 covers 13 residues. J gave up 5 bases and V 7 bases, and 4 bases lay outside the gene matches. CDR1 and CDR2 from the germline V gene are MNHEY and SVGEGT. CDR3 coding DNA: TGTGCCAGCAAGGCGGGGGGCGACAATGAGCAGTTCTTC. This encodes CASKAGGDNEQFF.

In its sample, this clonotype was seen many times. The chain couples TRBV5-1 to TRBJ1-6; D gene uncertain. Deletions cut 6 bases from V and 6 bases from J, with 16 bases between. This CDR3 comprises 15 residues. Germline lookup yields CDR1 SGHRS and CDR2 YFSETQ. The CDR3 loop is CASTERPAGNSPLHF. The CDR3 DNA sequence: TGCGCCAGCACCGAAAGGCCGGCCGGTAATTCACCCCTCCACTTT.

There are a few counts of this clonotype. J is TRBJ2-1 and V is TRBV18; 8 nucleotides match TRBD1. CDR1 and CDR2 (germline): KGHSH, LQKENI. This CDR3 has 16 residues. V gave up 6 bases and J gave up 6 bases; unmatched junction bases: 13. CDR3 DNA sequence: TGTGCCAGCTCCCAGGAAACAGGGGGTTGGCGCAATGAGCAGTTCTTC. Encoded protein: CASSQETGGWRNEQFF.

The chain couples TRBV7-2 to TRBJ1-2; D gene unclear. Trimming pared 6 bases from V and 8 bases from J, leaving 10 bases between. The CDR3 runs to 11 residues. CDR1 and CDR2 from the germline V gene are SGHTA and FQGNSA. CDR3 residues: CASSLREGYTF. Here the CDR3 DNA reads TGTGCCAGCAGTTTGAGGGAGGGCTACACCTTC.